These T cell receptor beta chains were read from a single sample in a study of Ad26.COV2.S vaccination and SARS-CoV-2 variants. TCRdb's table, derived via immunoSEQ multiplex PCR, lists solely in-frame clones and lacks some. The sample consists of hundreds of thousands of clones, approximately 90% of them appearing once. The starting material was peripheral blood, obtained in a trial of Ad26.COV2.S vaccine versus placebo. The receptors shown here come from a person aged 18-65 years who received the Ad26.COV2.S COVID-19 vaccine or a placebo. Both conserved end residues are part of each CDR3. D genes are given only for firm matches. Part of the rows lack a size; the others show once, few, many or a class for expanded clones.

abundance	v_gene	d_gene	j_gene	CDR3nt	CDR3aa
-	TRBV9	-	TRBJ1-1	TGTGCCAGCAGCGCGACAACGGGGGCTGAAGCTTTCTTT	CASSATTGAEAFF
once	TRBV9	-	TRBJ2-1	TGTGCCAGCAGCGCCCCCCCCGGGACCGCTAGCTCCTACAATGAGCAGTTCTTC	CASSAPPGTASSYNEQFF
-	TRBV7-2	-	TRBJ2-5	TGTGCCAGCAGCTTAGAGCCCCAGGGGAACCAAGAGACCCAGTACTTC	CASSLEPQGNQETQYF
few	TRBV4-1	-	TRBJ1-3	TGCGCCAGCAGCCCCTTGACAGGCCGTAGTTTCTTAACCTCTGGAAACACCATATATTTT	CASSPLTGRSFLTSGNTIYF
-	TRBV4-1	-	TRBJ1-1	TGCGCCAGCAGCCAAGCGGCAGGGCGGACGAACACTGAAGCTTTCTTT	CASSQAAGRTNTEAFF
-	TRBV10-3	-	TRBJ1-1	TGTGCCATCAGGGACAGCCCGAACACTGAAGCTTTCTTT	CAIRDSPNTEAFF
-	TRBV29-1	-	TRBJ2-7	TGCAGCGTTGGTCAGATCTACGAGCAGTACTTC	CSVGQIYEQYF
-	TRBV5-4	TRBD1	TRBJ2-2	TGTGCCAGCAGCTCCCAGACAGGGATCTCCACCGGGGAGCTGTTTTTT	CASSSQTGISTGELFF
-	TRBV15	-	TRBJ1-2	TGTGCCACCAGCAGAGGGAGGGGAGGCGGCTATGGCTACACCTTC	CATSRGRGGGYGYTF
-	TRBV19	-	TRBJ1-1	TGTGCCAGTAGTATTCGGATGAACACTGAAGCTTTCTTT	CASSIRMNTEAFF
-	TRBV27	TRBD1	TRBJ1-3	TGTGCCAGCAGTGCCTTGACAGGGAGAGACACCATATATTTT	CASSALTGRDTIYF
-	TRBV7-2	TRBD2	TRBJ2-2	TGTGCCAGCAGTTCCGGACTAGTCAGCACCGGGGAGCTGTTTTTT	CASSSGLVSTGELFF
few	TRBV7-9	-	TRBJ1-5	TGTGCCAGCAGCTTAGGCGCCAGAGAGCCCCAGCATTTT	CASSLGAREPQHF
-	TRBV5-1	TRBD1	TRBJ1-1	TGCGCCAGCAGCCCTCGGGACAGGGTGAACACTGAAGCTTTCTTT	CASSPRDRVNTEAFF
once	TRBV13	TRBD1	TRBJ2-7	TGTGCCAGCAGCTCTAGGGCCGGGACAGGGGCCTACGAGCAGTACTTC	CASSSRAGTGAYEQYF
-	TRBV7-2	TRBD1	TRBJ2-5	TGTGCCAGCAGCTACGACAGGGGACTCGAGACCCAGTACTTC	CASSYDRGLETQYF
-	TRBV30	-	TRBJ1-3	TGTGCCTGGGGAAACTCTGGAAACACCATATATTTT	CAWGNSGNTIYF
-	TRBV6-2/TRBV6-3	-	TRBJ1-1	TGTGCCAGCAGTTACGGAGAGAACACTGAAGCTTTCTTT	CASSYGENTEAFF
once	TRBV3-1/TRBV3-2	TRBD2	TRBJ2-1	TGTGCCAGCAGCCAAGTTGTAGCGGGAGGACAGAATGAGCAGTTCTTC	CASSQVVAGGQNEQFF
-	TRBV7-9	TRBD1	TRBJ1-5	TGTGCCAGCAGCTTCGGACAGGAGGTTCAGCCCCAGCATTTT	CASSFGQEVQPQHF
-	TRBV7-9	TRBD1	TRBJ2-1	TGTGCCAGCAGCCCGACCGGGACAGGGAACTCCTACAATGAGCAGTTCTTC	CASSPTGTGNSYNEQFF
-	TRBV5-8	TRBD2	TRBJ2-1	TGTGCCAGCGGACCGGGACTAGCGGTAAACAATGAGCAGTTCTTC	CASGPGLAVNNEQFF
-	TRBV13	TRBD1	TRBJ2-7	TGTGCCAGCAGCTTAACTATGAAGGGGGCGTACGGCTACGAGCAGTACTTC	CASSLTMKGAYGYEQYF
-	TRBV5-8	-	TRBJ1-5	TGTGCCACGAGGAGGGGGGTTTATAGCAATCAGCCCCAGCATTTT	CATRRGVYSNQPQHF
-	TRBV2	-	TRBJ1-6	TGTGCCAGCAGTGAAGGGGGGCCCCTCCACTTT	CASSEGGPLHF
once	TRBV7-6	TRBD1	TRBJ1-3	TGTGCCAGCAGCCTGGACAGGGCGAACACCATATATTTT	CASSLDRANTIYF
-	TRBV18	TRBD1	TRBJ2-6	TGTGCCAGCTCACTTGGGACAGGGGGCCTCTCTGGGGCCAACGTCCTGACTTTC	CASSLGTGGLSGANVLTF
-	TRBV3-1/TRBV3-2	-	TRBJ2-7	TGTGCCAGCAGCCATACCTTAGGGTACTACGAGCAGTACTTC	CASSHTLGYYEQYF
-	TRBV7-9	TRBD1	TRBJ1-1	TGTGCCAGCAGCTCACTGGCCGGGACAGGGTTTTTCTTT	CASSSLAGTGFFF
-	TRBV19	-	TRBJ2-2	TGTGCCAGTAGTATACAGTCTAGCACCGGGGAGCTGTTTTTT	CASSIQSSTGELFF
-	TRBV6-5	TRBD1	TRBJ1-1	TGTGCCAGCGGTCGAACAGGGGGCACTGAAGCTTTCTTT	CASGRTGGTEAFF
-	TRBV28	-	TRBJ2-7	TGTGCCAGCAGTTTAGGCGGTTTGTACGAGCAGTACTTC	CASSLGGLYEQYF
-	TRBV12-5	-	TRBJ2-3	TGTGCTAGTGCCCTGGGGGTTACTAGCACAGATACGCAGTATTTT	CASALGVTSTDTQYF
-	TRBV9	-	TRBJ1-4	TGTGCCAGCAGCGTAGATCAGGGAACTAATGAAAAACTGTTTTTT	CASSVDQGTNEKLFF
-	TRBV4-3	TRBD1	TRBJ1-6	TGCGCCAGCAGCCGAGGCGGACAGGTGTCTCGAGATCCTAGCTCCTATAATTCACCCCTCCACTTT	CASSRGGQVSRDPSSYNSPLHF
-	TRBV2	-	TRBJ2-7	TGTGCCAGCAGTGTTAATTACAGGCCCTCCTACGAGCAGTACTTC	CASSVNYRPSYEQYF
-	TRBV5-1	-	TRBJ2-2	TGCGCCAGCAGCTCGACACTTAACACCGGGGAGCTGTTTTTT	CASSSTLNTGELFF
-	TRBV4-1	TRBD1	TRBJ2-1	TGCGCCAGCAGCCTAAGACTTGACAGGGCCTCCTACAATGAGCAGTTCTTC	CASSLRLDRASYNEQFF
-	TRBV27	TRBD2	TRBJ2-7	TGTGCCAGCAGGACTAGCGCCAGTTCCTACGAGCAGTACTTC	CASRTSASSYEQYF
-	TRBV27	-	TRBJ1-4	TGTGCCAGCAGCCCTTGGGGGGCCGCTAATGAAAAACTGTTTTTT	CASSPWGAANEKLFF
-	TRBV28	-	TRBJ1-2	TGTGCCAGCAGTTATGAGGGGAGTGGGATCCGCGGCTACACCTTC	CASSYEGSGIRGYTF
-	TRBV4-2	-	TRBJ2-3	TGTGCCAGCAGCCTAGGGACGGGCACAGATACGCAGTATTTT	CASSLGTGTDTQYF
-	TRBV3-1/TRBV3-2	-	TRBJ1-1	TGTGCCAGCAGCCGGCCGAACACTGAAGCTTTCTTT	CASSRPNTEAFF
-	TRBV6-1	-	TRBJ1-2	TGTGCCAGCAGTGAATCCCCAGAGGGAGGGTATGGCTACACCTTC	CASSESPEGGYGYTF
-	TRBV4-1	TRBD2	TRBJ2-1	TGCGCCAGCAGCCAAGAGGGGTCTAGCGGGAGGCCCTACAATGAGCAGTTCTTC	CASSQEGSSGRPYNEQFF
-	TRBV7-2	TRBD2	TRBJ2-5	TGTGCCAGCAGCTTACTAGCGGGGGGGGTAGAGACCCAGTACTTC	CASSLLAGGVETQYF
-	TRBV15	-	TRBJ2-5	TGTGCCACCAGCATTCGATTGGGTCAAGAGACCCAGTACTTC	CATSIRLGQETQYF
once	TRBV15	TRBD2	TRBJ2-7	TGTGCCACCAGCATAAGCGGGGGATCTCCCTACGAGCAGTACTTC	CATSISGGSPYEQYF
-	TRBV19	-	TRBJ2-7	TGTGCCAGTAGTAGCCAGGGAGGCGGAAACGAGCAGTACTTC	CASSSQGGGNEQYF
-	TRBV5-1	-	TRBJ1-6	TGCGCCAGCAGCTTGGGTTCAGGAGCTAATTCACCCCTCCACTTT	CASSLGSGANSPLHF
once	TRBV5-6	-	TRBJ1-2	TGTGCCAGCAGCTTAGGGTCATCCTCCTGCACCTTC	CASSLGSSSCTF
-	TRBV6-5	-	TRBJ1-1	TGTGCCAGCAGTTTCGACGGGAACACTGAAGCTTTCTTT	CASSFDGNTEAFF
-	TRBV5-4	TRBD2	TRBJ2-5	TGTGCCAGCAGCCCCCGGACTAGCGGCGAGACCCAGTACTTC	CASSPRTSGETQYF
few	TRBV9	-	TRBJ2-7	TGTGCCAGCACCTCAGACGGGTACGAGCAGTACTTC	CASTSDGYEQYF
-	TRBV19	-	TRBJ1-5	TGTGCCAGTAGTATGGAACAGGGCCGACATCAGCCCCAGCATTTT	CASSMEQGRHQPQHF